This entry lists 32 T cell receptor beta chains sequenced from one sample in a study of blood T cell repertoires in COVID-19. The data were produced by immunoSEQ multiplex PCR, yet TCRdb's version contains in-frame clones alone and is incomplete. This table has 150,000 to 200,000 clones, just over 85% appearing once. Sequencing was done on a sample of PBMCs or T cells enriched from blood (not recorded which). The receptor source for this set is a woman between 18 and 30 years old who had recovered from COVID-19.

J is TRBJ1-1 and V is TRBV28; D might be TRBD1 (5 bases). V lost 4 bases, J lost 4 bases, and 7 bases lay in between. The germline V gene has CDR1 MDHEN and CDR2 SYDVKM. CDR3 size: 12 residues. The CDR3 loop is CASSSGGTEAFF. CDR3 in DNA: TGTGCCAGCAGTTCGGGGGGCACTGAAGCTTTCTTT.

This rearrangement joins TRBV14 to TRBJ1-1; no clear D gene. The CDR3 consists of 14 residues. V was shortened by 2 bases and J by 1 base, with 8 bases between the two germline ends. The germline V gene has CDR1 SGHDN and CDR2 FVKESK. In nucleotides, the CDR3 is TGTGCCAGCAGCCAATTAACAGCGAACACTGAAGCTTTCTTT. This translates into CASSQLTANTEAFF.

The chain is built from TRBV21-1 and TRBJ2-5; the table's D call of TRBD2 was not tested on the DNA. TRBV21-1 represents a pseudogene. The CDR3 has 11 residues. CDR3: CASPRGETQYF. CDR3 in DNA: TGTGCCAGCCCCAGAGGAGAGACCCAGTACTTC.

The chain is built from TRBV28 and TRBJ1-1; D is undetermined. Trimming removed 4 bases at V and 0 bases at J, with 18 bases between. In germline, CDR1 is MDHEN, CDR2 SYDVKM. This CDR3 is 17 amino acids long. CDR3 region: CASSSFIQTMMNTEAFF. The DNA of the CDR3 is TGTGCCAGCAGTTCCTTCATACAGACCATGATGAACACTGAAGCTTTCTTT. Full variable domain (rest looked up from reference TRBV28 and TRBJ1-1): DVKVTQSSRYLVKRTGEKVFLECVQDMDHENMFWYRQDPGLGLRLIYFSYDVKMKEKGDIPEGYSVSREKKERFSLILESASTNQTSMYLCASSSFIQTMMNTEAFFGQGTRLTVV.

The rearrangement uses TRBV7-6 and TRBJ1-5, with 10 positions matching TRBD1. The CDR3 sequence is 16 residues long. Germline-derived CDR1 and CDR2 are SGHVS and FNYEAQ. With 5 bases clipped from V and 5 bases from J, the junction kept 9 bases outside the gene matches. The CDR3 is CASSPHRQGADQPQHF. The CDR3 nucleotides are TGTGCCAGCAGCCCCCATAGACAGGGGGCTGATCAGCCCCAGCATTTT.

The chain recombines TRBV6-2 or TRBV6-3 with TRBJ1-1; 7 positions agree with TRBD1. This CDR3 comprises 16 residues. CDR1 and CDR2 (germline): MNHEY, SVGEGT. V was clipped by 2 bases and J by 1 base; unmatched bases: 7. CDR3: CASSYPPGQRNTEAFF. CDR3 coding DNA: TGTGCCAGCAGTTACCCACCGGGACAGAGGAACACTGAAGCTTTCTTT.

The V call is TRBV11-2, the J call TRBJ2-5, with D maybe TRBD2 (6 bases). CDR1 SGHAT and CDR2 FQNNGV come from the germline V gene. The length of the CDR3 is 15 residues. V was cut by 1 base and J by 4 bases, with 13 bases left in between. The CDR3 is CASSLGDWGGETQYF. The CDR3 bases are TGTGCCAGCAGCTTAGGGGACTGGGGAGGAGAGACCCAGTACTTC.

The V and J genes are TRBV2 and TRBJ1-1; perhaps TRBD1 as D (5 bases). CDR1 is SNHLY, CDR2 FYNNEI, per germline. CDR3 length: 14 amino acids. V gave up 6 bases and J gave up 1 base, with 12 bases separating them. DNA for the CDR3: TGTGCCAGCAGGCCGGACATACCGAACACTGAAGCTTTCTTT. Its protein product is CASRPDIPNTEAFF.

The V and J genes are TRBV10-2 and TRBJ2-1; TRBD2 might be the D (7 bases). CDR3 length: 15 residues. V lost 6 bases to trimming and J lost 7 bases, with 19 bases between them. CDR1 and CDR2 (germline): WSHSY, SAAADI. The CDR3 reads CASSPGGSLGNEQFF. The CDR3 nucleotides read TGCGCCAGCAGCCCGGGGGGCTCCTTGGGGAATGAGCAGTTCTTC.

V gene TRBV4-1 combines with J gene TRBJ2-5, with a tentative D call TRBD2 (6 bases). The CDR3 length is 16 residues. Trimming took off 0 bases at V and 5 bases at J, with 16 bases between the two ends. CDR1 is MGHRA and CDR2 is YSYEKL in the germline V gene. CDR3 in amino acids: CASSQEPGQGGETQYF. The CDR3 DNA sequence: TGCGCCAGCAGCCAAGAGCCGGGGCAGGGAGGCGAGACCCAGTACTTC.

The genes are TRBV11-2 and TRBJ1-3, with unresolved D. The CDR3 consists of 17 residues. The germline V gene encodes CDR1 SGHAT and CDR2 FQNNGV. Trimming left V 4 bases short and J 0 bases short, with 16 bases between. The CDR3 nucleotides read TGTGCCAGCAGCTCACCACGAGGAGTAAACTCTGGAAACACCATATATTTT. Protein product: CASSSPRGVNSGNTIYF.

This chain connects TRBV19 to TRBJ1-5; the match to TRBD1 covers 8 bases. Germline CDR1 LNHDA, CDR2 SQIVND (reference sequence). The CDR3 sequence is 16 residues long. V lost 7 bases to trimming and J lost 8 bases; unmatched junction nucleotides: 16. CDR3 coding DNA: TGTGCCAGTAAAGAGGACAGGGCAGGTGTTTTCAAGCCCCAGCATTTT. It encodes CASKEDRAGVFKPQHF.

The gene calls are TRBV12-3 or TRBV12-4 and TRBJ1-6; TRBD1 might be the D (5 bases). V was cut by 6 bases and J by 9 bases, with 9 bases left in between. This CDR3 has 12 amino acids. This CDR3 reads CASRGPFSPLHF. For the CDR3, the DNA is TGTGCCAGCAGGGGGCCCTTTTCACCCCTCCACTTT.

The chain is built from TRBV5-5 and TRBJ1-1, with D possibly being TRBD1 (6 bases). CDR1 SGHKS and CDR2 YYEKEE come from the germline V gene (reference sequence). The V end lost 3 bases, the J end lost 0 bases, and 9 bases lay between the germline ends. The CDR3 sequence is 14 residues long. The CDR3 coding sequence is TGTGCCAGCAGCTGGGGGCGCATGAACACTGAAGCTTTCTTT. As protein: CASSWGRMNTEAFF.

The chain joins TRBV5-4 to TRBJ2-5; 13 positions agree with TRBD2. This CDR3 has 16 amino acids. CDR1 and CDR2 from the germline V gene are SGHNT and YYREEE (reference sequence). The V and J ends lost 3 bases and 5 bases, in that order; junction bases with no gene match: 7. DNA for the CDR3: TGTGCCAGCAGCTACACTAGCGGGGGGGCGTGGGAGACCCAGTACTTC. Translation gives CASSYTSGGAWETQYF.

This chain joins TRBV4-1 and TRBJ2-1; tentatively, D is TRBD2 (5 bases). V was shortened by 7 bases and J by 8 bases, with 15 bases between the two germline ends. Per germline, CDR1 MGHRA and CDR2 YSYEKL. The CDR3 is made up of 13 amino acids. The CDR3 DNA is TGCGCCAGCAAGACTCCTCTCGGGGATGAGCAGTTCTTC. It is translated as CASKTPLGDEQFF.

CDR3: CASRSGQLKSGANVLTF. DNA of the CDR3: TGTGCCAGCAGATCGGGACAGCTAAAATCTGGGGCCAACGTCCTGACTTTC. This chain joins TRBV2 and TRBJ2-6, with TRBD1 matching 7 bases. The junction had 9 bases not matched to a gene; V was cut back by 6 bases and J by 1 base. CDR3 length: 17 residues. Germline lookup yields CDR1 SNHLY and CDR2 FYNNEI.

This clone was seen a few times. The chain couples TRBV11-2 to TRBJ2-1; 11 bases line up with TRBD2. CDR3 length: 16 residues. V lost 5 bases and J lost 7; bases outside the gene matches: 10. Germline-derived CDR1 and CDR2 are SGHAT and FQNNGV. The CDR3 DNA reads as TGTGCCAGCAGCCCCCGACTAGCGGGAAGAGGGAATGAGCAGTTCTTC. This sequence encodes CASSPRLAGRGNEQFF.

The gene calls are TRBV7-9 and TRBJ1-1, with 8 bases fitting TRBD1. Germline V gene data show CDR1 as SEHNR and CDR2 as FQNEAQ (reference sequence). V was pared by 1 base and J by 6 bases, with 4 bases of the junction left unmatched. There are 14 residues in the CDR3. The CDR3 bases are TGTGCCAGCAGCTTAGGGACAGGGTGGGCTGAAGCTTTCTTT. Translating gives CASSLGTGWAEAFF.

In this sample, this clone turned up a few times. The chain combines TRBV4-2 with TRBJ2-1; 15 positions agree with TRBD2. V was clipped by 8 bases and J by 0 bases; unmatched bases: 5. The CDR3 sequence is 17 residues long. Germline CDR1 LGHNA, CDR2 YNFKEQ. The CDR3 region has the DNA TGTGCCAGCGGACTAGCGGGAGGGTCGAGCTCCTACAATGAGCAGTTCTTC. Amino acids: CASGLAGGSSSYNEQFF.

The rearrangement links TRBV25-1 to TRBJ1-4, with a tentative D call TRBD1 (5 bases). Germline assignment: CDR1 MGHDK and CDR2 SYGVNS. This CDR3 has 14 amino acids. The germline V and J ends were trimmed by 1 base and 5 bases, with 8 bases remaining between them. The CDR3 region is CASSEWGDNEKLFF. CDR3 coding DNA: TGTGCCAGCAGTGAATGGGGGGACAATGAAAAACTGTTTTTT.

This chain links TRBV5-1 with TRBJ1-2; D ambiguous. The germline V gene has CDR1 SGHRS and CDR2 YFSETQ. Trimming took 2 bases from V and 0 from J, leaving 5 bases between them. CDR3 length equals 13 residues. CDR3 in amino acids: CASSFGANYGYTF. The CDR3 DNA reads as TGCGCCAGCAGCTTTGGAGCTAACTATGGCTACACCTTC.

As DNA, the CDR3 is TGTGCCAGCAGCGTAGTATCCCGCGGGACTGAAGCTTTCTTT. Its translation: CASSVVSRGTEAFF. V gene TRBV9 combines with J gene TRBJ1-1; no definite D call. This CDR3 spans 14 amino acids. V shed 0 bases and J shed 5 bases, with 11 bases lying between them. CDR1 is SGDLS and CDR2 is YYNGEE in the germline V gene.

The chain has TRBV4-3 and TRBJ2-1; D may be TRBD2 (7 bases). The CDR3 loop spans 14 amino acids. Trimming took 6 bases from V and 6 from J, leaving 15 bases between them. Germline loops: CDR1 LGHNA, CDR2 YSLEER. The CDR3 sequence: CASSPAGAPNEQFF. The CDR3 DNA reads TGCGCCAGCAGTCCCGCGGGGGCCCCCAATGAGCAGTTCTTC.

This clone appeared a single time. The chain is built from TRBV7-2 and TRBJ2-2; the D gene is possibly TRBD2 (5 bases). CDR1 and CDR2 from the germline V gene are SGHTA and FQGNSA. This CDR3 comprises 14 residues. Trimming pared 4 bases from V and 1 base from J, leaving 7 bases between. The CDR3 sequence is CASSWRMNTGELFF. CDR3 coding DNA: TGTGCCAGCAGCTGGAGGATGAACACCGGGGAGCTGTTTTTT.

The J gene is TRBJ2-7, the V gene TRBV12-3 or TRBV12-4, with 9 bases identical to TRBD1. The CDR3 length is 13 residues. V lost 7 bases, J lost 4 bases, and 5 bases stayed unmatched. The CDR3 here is CASTPGQGYEQYF. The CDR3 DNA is TGTGCCAGCACCCCGGGACAGGGATACGAGCAGTACTTC.

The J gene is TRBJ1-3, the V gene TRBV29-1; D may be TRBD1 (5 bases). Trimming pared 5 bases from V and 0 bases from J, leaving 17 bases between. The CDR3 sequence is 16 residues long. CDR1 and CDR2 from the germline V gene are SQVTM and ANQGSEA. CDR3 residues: CSVLGSGQFSGNTIYF. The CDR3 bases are TGCAGCGTTTTAGGGTCAGGGCAATTCTCTGGAAACACCATATATTTT.

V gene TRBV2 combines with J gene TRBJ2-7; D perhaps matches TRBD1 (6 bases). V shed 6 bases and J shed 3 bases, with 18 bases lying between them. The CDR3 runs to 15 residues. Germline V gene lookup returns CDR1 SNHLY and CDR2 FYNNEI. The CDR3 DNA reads TGTGCCAGCAGGGTCATTGCCCCAGGGGTCTACGAGCAGTACTTC. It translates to CASRVIAPGVYEQYF.

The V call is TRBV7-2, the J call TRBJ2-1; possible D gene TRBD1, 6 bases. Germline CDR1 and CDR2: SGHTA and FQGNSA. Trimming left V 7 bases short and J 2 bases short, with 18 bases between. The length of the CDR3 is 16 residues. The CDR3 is CASTQRQEITYNEQFF. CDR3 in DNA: TGTGCCAGCACCCAACGACAGGAAATCACCTACAATGAGCAGTTCTTC. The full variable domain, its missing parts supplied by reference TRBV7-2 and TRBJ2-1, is GAGVSQSPSNKVTEKGKDVELRCDPISGHTALYWYRQSLGQGLEFLIYFQGNSAPDKSGLPSDRFSAERTGGSVSTLTIQRTQQEDSAVYLCASTQRQEITYNEQFFGPGTRLTVL.

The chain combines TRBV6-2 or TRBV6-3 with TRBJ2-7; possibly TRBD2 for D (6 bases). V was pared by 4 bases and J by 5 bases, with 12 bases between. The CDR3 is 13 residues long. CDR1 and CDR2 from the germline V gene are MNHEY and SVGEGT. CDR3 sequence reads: CASSSREVNEQYF. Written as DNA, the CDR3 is TGTGCCAGCAGTTCGAGGGAGGTCAACGAGCAGTACTTC.

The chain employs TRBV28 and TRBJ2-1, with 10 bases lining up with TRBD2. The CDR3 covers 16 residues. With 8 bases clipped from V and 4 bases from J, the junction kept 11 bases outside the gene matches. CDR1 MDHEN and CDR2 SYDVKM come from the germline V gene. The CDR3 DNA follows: TGTGCCAGCCGCGGGACTAGCGAGACCCATTACAATGAGCAGTTCTTC. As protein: CASRGTSETHYNEQFF.

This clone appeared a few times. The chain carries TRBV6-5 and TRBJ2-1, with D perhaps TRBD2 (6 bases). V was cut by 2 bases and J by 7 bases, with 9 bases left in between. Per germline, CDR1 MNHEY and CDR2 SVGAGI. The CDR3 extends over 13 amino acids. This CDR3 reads CASSYRLANEQFF. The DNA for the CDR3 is TGTGCCAGCAGTTACCGCCTAGCGAATGAGCAGTTCTTC.